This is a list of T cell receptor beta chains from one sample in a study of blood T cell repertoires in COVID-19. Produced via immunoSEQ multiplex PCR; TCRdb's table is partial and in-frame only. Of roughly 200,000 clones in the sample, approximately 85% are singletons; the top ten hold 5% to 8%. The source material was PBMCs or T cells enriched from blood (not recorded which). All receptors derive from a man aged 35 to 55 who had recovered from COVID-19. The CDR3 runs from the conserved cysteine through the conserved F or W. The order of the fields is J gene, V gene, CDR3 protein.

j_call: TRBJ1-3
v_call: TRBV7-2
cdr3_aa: CASSLGQSYTNTIYF

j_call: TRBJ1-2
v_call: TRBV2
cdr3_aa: CASTLPGGLTGYTF

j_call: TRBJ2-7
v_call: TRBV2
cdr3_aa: CASLGDGTYEQYF

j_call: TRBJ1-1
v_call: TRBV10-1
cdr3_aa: CASSLKPSGTEAFF

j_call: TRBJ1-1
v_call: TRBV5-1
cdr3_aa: CASSPKTAGDTEAFF

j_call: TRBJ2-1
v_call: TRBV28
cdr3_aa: CASSPGGSQQYNEQFF

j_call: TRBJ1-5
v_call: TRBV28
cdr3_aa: CASSLTGTSSNQPQHF

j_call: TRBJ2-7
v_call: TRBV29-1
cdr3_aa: CSAKDAGSPSYEQYF

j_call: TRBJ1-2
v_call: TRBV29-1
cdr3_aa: CSVSGQGEGYTF

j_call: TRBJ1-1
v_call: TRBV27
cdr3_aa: CASSLSGIDRIEAFF

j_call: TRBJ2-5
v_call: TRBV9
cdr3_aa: CASSVVTGAGETQYF

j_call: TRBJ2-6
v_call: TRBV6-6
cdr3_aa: CASSYSGGSGANVLTF

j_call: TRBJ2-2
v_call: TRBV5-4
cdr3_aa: CASSFLAGRGTGELFF

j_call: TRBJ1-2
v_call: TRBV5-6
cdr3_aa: CASTQTNYGYTF

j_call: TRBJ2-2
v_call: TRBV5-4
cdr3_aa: CASSLKRANTGELFF

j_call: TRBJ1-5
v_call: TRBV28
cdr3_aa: CASSTLGVNQPQHF

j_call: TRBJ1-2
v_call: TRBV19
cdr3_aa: CASSNQGTAIYGYTF

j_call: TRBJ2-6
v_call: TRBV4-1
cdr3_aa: CASSQDGQTGRANVLTF

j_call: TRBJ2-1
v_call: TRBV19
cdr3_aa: CASSPRTGNHRDEQFF

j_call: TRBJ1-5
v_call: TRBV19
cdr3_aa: CASSIEGRQPQHF

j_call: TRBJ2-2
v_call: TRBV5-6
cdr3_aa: CASRPTGGGELFF

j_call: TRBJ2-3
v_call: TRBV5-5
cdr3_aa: CASSLPTSGTDTQYF

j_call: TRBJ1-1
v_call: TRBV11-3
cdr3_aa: CASSPGAMNTEAFF

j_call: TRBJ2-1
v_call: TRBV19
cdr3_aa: CASRSGSSYNEQFF

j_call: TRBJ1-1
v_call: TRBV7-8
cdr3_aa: CASSLVVGTGPFF

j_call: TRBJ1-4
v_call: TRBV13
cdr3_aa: CASSSRRSGTGEEKLFF

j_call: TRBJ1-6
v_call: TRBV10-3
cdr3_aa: CAIRDKSSYNSPLHF

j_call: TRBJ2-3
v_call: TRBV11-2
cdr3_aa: CASSLDSAWGDTDTQYF

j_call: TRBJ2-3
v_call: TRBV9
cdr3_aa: CASSVGPGQGVADTQYF

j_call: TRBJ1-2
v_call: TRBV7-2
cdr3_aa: CASSLEVGGYTF

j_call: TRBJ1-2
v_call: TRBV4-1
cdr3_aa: CASTMALQGHNHTF

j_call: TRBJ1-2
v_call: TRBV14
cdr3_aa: CASSQVTGEYGYTF

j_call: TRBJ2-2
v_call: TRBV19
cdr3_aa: CASSIARGQGNTGELFF

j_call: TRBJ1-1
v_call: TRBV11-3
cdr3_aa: CASSLGRRVDTEAFF

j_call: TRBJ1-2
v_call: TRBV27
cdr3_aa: CASSPILPTGPYGYTF

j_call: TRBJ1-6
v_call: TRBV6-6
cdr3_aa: CASSHSRDSNSPLHF

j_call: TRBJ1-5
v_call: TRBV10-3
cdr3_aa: CAISGGDRALKQPQHF

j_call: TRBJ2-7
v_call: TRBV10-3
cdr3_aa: CAIQVDYEQYF

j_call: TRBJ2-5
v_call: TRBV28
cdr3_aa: CASSYYRGTQETQYF

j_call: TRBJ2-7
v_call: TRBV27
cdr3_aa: CASSSYRVGYEQYF

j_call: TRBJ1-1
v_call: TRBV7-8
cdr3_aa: CASSPRTGGPSAEAFF

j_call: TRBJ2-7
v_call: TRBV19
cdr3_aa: CASRSSGTGKYEQYF